This TCR beta chain was identified during a study of regulatory T cells in long-lasting Graves disease. HTBI primers from iRepertoire and Arm-PCR of CDR3 regions yielded the TCR beta libraries. TCRdb reprocessed the multiplex PCR reads with MiXCR, giving one entry per CDR3 protein. The table has 350,000 to 400,000 distinct CDR3 sequences, roughly 17% seen once; the top ten hold 20% to 25%. This CDR3 comprises 16 residues. The germline gives CDR1 SGHRS, CDR2 YFSETQ. Trimming left V 6 bases short and J 2 bases short, with 17 bases between. This clonotype was picked up many times. Time point noted: newly diagnosed GD, antithyroid drugs for less than 3 months. Isolated PBMC RNA provided the starting material for the TCR library. Another study also made use of these data, one on T cells in Graves' hyperthyroidism and ophthalmopathy. That paper notes: Each diagnosis was grounded in clinical symptoms, serum thyroxine and TRAb, thyroid ultrasound, and orbital computed tomography. Researchers ran a first-round RT-PCR on the TCR CDR3 using the HTBI primer set. Most thyroid-expanded clonotypes above 0.001 were also found in blood.

V gene TRBV5-1 combines with J gene TRBJ2-2; D is ambiguous. The sequence came from a woman aged 18 to 35 with Graves disease. Sequencing used peripheral blood mononuclear cells (PBMCs), obtained at new diagnosis, from a patient treated with antithyroid drugs. The CDR3 nucleotides read TGCGCCAGCAAGAGCCCAGCAGGAACCAACACCGGGGAGCTGTTTTTT. It is translated as CASKSPAGTNTGELFF.